Here is one TCR beta chain with its context. Germline loops: CDR1 SGHRS, CDR2 YFSETQ. The CDR3 covers 16 residues. Trimming cost V 4 bases and J 2 bases; bases outside gene matches: 4. Those enrolled in Seattle joined during active infection and were followed longitudinally afterward. Libraries were prepared by immunoSEQ multiplex PCR; TCRdb keeps only in-frame clonotypes and omits some of them. The sample lists 430,000 or so clones, approximately 90% occurring once. This record comes from a study of blood T cell repertoires in COVID-19. The wider study: The study drew acute and convalescent COVID-19 samples from the United States, Italy and Spain.

The chain employs TRBV5-1 and TRBJ2-3; 13 nucleotides agree with TRBD2. What was sequenced was peripheral blood. This receptor was identified in a man aged 18 to 35 with COVID-19, enrolled during active disease. In DNA form, the CDR3 reads TGCGCCAGCAGCATCACTAGCGGGGGGGCCACAGATACGCAGTATTTT. Its translation: CASSITSGGATDTQYF.